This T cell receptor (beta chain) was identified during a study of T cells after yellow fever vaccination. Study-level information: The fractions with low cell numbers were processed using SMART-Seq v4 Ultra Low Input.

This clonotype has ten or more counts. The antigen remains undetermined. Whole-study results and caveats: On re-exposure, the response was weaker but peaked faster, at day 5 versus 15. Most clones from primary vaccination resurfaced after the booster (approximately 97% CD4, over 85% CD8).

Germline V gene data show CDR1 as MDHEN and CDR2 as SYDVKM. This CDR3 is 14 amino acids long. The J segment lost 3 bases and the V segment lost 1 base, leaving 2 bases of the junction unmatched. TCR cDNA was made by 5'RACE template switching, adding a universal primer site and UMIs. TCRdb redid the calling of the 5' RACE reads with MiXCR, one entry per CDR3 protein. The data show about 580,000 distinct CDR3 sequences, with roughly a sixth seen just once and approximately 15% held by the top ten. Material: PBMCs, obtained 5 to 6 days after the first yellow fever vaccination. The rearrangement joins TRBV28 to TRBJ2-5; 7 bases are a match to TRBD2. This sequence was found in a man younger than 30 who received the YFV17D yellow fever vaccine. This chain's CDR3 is CASSLSAGEETQYF. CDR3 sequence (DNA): TGTGCCAGCAGTTTATCTGCGGGGGAAGAGACCCAGTACTTC.